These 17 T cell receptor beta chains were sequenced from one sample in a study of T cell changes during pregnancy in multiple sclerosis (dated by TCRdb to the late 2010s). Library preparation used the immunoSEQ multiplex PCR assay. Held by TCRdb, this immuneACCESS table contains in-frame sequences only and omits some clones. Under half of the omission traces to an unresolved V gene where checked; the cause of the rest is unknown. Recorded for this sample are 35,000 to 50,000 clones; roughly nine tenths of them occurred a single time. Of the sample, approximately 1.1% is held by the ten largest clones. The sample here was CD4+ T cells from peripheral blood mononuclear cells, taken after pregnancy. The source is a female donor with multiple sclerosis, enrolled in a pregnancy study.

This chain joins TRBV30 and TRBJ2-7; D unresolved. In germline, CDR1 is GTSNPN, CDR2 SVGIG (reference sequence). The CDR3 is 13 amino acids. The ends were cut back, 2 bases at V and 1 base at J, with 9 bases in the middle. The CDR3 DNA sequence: TGTGCCTGGAGTTTCGAGCTTTCCTACGAGCAGTACTTC. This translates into CAWSFELSYEQYF.

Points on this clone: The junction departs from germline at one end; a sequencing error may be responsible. The chain's CDR3 is CASGLGGAYEQYF. CDR3 sequence (DNA): TGTGCCAGCGGCTTGGGGGGAGCCTACGAGCAGTACTTC. The chain employs TRBV5-4 and TRBJ2-7, with a weak D call TRBD2 (6 bases). The CDR3 is made up of 13 amino acids. CDR1 SGHNT and CDR2 YYREEE come from the germline V gene (reference sequence).

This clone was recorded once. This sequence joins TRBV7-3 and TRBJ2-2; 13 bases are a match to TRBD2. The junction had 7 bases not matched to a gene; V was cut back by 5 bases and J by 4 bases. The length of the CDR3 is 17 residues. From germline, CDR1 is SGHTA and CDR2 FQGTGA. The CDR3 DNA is TGTGCCAGCAGCGTGGGACTAGCGGGGTTGGTCACCGGGGAGCTGTTTTTT. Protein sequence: CASSVGLAGLVTGELFF.

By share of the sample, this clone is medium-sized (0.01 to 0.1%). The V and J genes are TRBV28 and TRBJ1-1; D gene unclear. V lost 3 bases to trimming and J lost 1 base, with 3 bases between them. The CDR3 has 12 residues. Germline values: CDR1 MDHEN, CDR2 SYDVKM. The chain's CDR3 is CASSFSNTEAFF. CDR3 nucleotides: TGTGCCAGCAGTTTCTCGAACACTGAAGCTTTCTTT. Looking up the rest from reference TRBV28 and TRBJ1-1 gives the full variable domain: DVKVTQSSRYLVKRTGEKVFLECVQDMDHENMFWYRQDPGLGLRLIYFSYDVKMKEKGDIPEGYSVSREKKERFSLILESASTNQTSMYLCASSFSNTEAFFGQGTRLTVV.

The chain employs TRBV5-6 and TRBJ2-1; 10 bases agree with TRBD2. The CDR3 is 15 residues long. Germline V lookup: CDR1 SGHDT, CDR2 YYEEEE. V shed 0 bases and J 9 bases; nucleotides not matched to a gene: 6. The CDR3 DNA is TGTGCCAGCAGCTTGGCTCTAGCGGGAGCGCCTGAGCAGTTCTTC. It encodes CASSLALAGAPEQFF.

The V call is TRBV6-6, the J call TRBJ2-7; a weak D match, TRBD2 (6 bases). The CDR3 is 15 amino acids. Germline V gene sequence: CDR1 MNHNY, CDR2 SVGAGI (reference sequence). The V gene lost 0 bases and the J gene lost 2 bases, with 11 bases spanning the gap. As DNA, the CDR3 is TGTGCCAGCAGTTACTCGCTCCTAGCGACCTACGAGCAGTACTTC. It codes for CASSYSLLATYEQYF.

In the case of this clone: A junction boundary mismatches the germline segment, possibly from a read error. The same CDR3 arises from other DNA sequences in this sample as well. CDR3 loop: CASSRRVPSYEQYF. The DNA of the CDR3 is TGTGCTAGCAGTCGCAGGGTCCCCTCCTACGAGCAGTACTTC. This chain connects TRBV25-1 to TRBJ2-7, with D maybe TRBD1 (5 bases). The germline V gene encodes CDR1 MGHDK and CDR2 SYGVNS. The CDR3 has 14 residues.

Here the CDR3 reads CASSTMGQGAGTEAFF. DNA of the CDR3: TGTGCCAGCAGCACAATGGGACAGGGGGCCGGGACTGAAGCTTTCTTT. V usage is TRBV7-3 and J usage is TRBJ1-1, with 12 bases matching TRBD1. Trimming cost V 5 bases and J 5 bases; bases outside gene matches: 9. The V gene's germline CDR1 is SGHTA and CDR2 FQGTGA. The CDR3 totals 16 residues.

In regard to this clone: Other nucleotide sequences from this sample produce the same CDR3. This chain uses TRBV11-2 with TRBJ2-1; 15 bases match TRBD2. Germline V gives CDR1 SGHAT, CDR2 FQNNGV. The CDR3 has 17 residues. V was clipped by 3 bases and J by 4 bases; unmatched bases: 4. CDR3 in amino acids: CASSLGLAGGRYNEQFF. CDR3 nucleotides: TGTGCCAGCAGCTTGGGACTAGCGGGAGGTCGGTACAATGAGCAGTTCTTC.

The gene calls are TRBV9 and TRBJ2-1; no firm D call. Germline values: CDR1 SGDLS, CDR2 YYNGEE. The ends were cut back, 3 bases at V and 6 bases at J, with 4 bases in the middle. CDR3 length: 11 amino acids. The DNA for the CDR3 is TGTGCCAGCAGCGCTAGCAATGAGCAGTTCTTC. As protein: CASSASNEQFF.

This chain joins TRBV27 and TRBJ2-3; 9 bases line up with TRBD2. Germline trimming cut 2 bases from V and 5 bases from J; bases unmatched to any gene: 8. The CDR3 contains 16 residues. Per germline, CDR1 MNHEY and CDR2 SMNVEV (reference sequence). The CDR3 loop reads CASSLGLAGVGDTQYF. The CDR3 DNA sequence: TGTGCCAGCAGTTTAGGGTTAGCGGGAGTGGGAGATACGCAGTATTTT.

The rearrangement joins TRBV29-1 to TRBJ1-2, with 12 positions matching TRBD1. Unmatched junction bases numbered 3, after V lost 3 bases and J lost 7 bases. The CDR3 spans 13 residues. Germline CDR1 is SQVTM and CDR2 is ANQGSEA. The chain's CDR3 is CSVDGTGGPGYTF. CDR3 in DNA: TGCAGCGTTGATGGGACAGGGGGCCCTGGCTACACCTTC.

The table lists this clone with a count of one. CDR3 amino acids: CASSQGSSGGWDTQYF. In DNA, the CDR3 is TGCGCCAGCAGCCAAGGTTCGAGCGGGGGGTGGGATACGCAGTATTTT. V usage is TRBV4-3 and J usage is TRBJ2-3; 9 nucleotides line up with TRBD2. The trim removed 1 base at V and 6 bases at J, leaving 8 bases unmatched. Germline V gene lookup returns CDR1 LGHNA and CDR2 YSLEER. The CDR3 consists of 16 residues.

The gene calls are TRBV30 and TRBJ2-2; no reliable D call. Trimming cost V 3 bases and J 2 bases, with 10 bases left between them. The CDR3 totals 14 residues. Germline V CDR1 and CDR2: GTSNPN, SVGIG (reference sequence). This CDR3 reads CAWSPVVNTGELFF. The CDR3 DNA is TGTGCCTGGAGCCCTGTCGTAAACACCGGGGAGCTGTTTTTT. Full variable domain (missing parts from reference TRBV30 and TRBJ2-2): SQTIHQWPATLVQPVGSPLSLECTVEGTSNPNLYWYRQAAGRGLQLLFYSVGIGQISSEVPQNLSASRPQDRQFILSSKKLLLSDSGFYLCAWSPVVNTGELFFGEGSRLTVL.

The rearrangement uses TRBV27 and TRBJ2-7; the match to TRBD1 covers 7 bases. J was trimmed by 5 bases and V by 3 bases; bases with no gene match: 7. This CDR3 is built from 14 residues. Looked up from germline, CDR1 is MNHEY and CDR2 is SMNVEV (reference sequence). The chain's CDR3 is CASSLWTGYHEQYF. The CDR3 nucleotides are TGTGCCAGCAGTTTGTGGACAGGATACCACGAGCAGTACTTC.

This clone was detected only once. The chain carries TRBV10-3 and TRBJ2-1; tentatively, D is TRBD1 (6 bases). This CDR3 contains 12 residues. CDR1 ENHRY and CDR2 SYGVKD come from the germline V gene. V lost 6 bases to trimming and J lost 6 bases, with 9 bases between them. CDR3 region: CAIRTGTNEQFF. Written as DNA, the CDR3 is TGTGCCATCAGAACAGGGACCAATGAGCAGTTCTTC.

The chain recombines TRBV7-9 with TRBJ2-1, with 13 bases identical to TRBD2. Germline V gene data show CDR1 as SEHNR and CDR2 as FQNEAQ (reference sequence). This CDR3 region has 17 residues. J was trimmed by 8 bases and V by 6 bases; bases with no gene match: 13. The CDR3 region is CASRSTWTSGSSDEQFF. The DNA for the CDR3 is TGTGCCAGCAGATCCACCTGGACTAGCGGGAGTAGCGATGAGCAGTTCTTC.